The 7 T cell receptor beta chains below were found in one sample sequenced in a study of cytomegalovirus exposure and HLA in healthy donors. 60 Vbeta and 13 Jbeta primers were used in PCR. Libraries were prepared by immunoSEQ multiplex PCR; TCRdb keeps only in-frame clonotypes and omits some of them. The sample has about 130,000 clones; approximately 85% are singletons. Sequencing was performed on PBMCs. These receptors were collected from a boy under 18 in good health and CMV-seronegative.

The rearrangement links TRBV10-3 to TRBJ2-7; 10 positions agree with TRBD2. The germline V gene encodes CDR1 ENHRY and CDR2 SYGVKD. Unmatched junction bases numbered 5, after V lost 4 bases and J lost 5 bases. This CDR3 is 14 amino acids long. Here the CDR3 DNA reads TGTGCCATCAGTGCTAGCGGGAGCTTGGACGAGCAGTACTTC. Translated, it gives CAISASGSLDEQYF.

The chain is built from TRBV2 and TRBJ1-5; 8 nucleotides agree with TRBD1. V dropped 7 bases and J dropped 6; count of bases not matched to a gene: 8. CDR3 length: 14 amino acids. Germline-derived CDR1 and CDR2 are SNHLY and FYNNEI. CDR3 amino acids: CASTGDRGAQPQHF. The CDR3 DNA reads TGTGCCAGCACTGGAGACAGGGGAGCTCAGCCCCAGCATTTT.

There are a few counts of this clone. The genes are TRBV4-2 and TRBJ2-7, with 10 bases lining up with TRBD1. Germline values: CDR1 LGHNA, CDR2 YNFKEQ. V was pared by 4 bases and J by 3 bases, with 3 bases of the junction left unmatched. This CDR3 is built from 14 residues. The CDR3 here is CASSPGQGDYEQYF. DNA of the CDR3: TGTGCCAGCAGCCCAGGACAGGGGGACTACGAGCAGTACTTC.

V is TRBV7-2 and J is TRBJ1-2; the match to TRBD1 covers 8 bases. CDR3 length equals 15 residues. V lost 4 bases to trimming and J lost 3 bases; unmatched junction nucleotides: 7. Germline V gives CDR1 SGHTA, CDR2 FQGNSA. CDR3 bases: TGTGCCAGCAGCTATCAGACAGGGGCTGACTATGGCTACACCTTC. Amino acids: CASSYQTGADYGYTF.

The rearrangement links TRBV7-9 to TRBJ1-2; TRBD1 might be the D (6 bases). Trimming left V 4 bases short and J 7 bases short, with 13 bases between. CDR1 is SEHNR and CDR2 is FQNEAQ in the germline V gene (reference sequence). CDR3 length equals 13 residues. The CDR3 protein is CASSSGQLFGYTF. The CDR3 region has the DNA TGTGCCAGCAGCTCCGGACAGCTTTTTGGCTACACCTTC.

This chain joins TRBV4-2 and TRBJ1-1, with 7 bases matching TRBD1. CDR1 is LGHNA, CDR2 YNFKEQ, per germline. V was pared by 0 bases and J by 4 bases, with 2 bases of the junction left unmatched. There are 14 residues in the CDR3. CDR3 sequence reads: CASSQDSGGTEAFF. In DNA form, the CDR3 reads TGTGCCAGCAGCCAAGATTCAGGGGGCACTGAAGCTTTCTTT.

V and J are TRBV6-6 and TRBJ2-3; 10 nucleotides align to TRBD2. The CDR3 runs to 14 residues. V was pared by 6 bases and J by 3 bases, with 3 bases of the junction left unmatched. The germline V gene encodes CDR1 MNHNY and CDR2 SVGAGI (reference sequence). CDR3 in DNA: TGTGCCAGCAGACTGACTAGCGGGACAGATACGCAGTATTTT. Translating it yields CASRLTSGTDTQYF.